The present T cell receptor (beta chain) was sequenced within a study of T cell responses to AZD1222 COVID-19 vaccine. As for the study in general: Whether given at about 4 or about 12 weeks, second doses were pooled. Study-level results: Baseline testing showed seropositivity in only six or seven AZD1222 recipients. Spike-spanning, vaccine-associated CD4 TCRs were dominant at 160-218 and 743-854. White British ancestry dominated among donors, who included more females, and clonal diversity was possibly underestimated.

CDR3 length: 13 amino acids. The germline V gene has CDR1 MDHEN and CDR2 SYDVKM. Trimming removed 2 bases from V and 1 base from J, with 5 bases in between. Sequencing was performed with immunoSEQ multiplex PCR; in TCRdb, only in-frame clones are kept and a portion is missing. The repertoire holds 95,000 to 100,000 clones, with 90% as singletons. Of note for this clone: What it recognizes is unknown. The identical CDR3 is also encoded by other nucleotide sequences in the sample.

The chain couples TRBV28 to TRBJ1-2, with D perhaps matching TRBD1 (5 bases). Source: peripheral blood, taken on day 0 of AZD1222 vaccination. This receptor was taken from an adult in good health. Here the CDR3 reads CASSLQGNYGYTF. The CDR3 DNA reads as TGTGCCAGCAGTTTACAGGGTAACTATGGCTACACCTTC.